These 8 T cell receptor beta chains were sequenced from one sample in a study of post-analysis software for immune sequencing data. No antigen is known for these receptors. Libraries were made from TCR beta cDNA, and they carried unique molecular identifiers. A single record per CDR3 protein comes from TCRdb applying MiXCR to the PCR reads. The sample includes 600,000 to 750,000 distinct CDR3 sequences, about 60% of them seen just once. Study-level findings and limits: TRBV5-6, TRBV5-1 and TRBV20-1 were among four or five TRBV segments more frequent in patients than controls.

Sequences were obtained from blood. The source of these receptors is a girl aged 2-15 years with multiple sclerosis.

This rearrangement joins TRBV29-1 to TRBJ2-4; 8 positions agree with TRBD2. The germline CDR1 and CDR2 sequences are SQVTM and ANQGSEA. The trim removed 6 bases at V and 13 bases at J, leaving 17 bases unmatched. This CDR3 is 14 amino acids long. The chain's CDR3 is CSVPYAGGYNEQYF. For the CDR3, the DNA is TGCAGCGTCCCCTACGCGGGGGGCTACAATGAGCAGTACTTC.

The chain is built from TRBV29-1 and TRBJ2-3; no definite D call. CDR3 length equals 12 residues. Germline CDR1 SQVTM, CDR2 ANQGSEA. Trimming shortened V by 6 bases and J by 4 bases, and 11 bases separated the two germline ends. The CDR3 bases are TGCAGCGTCGATATGGTTTCAGATACGCAGTATTTT. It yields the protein CSVDMVSDTQYF.

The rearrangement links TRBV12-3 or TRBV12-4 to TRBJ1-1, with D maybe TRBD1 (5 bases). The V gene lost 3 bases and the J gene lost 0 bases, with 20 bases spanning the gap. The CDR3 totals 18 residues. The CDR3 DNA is TGTGCCAGCAGTTTGAGGGTTTCCGGGAAGGGGATGAACACTGAAGCTTTCTTT. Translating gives CASSLRVSGKGMNTEAFF.

The CDR3 protein is CASSLRGLAGKDGDTQYF. DNA for the CDR3: TGTGCCAGCAGCTTGCGAGGACTAGCGGGAAAGGATGGAGATACGCAGTATTTT. The gene calls are TRBV7-8 and TRBJ2-3; 12 bases match TRBD2. Germline V gene data show CDR1 as SGHVS and CDR2 as FQNEAQ. CDR3 length: 18 amino acids. Trimming at V came to 3 bases and at J to 5 bases, leaving 12 bases not matched to a gene.

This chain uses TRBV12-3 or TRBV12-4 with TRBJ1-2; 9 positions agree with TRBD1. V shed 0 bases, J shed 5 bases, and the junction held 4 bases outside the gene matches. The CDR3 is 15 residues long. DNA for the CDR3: TGTGCCAGCAGTTTAGCGGGCGGACAGGGGTATGGCTACACCTTC. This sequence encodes CASSLAGGQGYGYTF.

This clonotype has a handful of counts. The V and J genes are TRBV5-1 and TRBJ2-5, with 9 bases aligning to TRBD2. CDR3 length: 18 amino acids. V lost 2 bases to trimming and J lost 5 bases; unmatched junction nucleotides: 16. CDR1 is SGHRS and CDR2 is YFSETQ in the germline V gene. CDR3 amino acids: CASSLSLAGMGSPETQYF. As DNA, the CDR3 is TGCGCCAGCAGCTTAAGCCTAGCGGGAATGGGTTCTCCGGAGACCCAGTACTTC. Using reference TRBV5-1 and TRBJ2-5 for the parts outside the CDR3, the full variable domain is KAGVTQTPRYLIKTRGQQVTLSCSPISGHRSVSWYQQTPGQGLQFLFEYFSETQRNKGNFPGRFSGRQFSNSRSEMNVSTLELGDSALYLCASSLSLAGMGSPETQYFGPGTRLLVL.

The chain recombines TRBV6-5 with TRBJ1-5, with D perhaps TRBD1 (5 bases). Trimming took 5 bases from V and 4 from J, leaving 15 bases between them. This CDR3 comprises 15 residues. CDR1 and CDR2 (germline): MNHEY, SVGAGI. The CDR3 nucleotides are TGTGCCAGCAGTCTTACCAGGGACCCAAATCAGCCCCAGCATTTT. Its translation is CASSLTRDPNQPQHF.

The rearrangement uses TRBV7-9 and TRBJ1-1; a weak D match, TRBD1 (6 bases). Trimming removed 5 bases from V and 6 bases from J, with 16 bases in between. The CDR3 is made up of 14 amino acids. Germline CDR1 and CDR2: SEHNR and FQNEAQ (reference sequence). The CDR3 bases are TGTGCCAGCAGCCGAAGACCAGAGGGGGCTGAAGCTTTCTTT. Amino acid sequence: CASSRRPEGAEAFF.